This T cell receptor beta chain was observed in a study of shared clonotypes between healthy human individuals. The study's findings and limits: As a rule, naive subsets had a larger estimated richness than memory subsets.

The germline CDR1 and CDR2 sequences are MDHEN and SYDVKM. The CDR3 is 16 residues long. J gave up 0 bases and V 3 bases, and 5 bases lay outside the gene matches. Assay used: immunoSEQ multiplex PCR; TCRdb lists only in-frame clones, some missing. The sample yields a few million clones, over 90% seen once. Details on this clone: Its antigen is unknown.

The origin of this receptor is a man younger than 35 in good health. Some clones in this sample may be carry-over from other donors' samples. The chain employs TRBV28 and TRBJ2-1, with 7 bases aligning to TRBD2. Input material: naive CD4+ T cells from PBMCs. Subset of the sample: CD45RA+ positively selected. In nucleotides, the CDR3 is TGTGCCAGCAGTTTCCGTCGACTAGCCTCCTACAATGAGCAGTTCTTC. Its protein is CASSFRRLASYNEQFF.